The entry that follows covers one TCR beta chain sequence. This sample is part of a study of control samples from healthy donors and cancer patients. Method: immunoSEQ multiplex PCR; TCRdb's copy keeps in-frame clones and lacks some. The table records roughly 80,000 clones, approximately 92% of them present only once. The sequence came from a woman aged 55-69 years in good health. The sample comprised blood.

Here the CDR3 reads CASSHGGPEQFF. In DNA, the CDR3 is TGTGCCAGCAGCCACGGGGGGCCAGAGCAGTTCTTC. V and J are TRBV11-2 and TRBJ2-1, with D possibly being TRBD2 (7 bases). The CDR3 length is 12 residues. CDR1 and CDR2 (germline): SGHAT, FQNNGV. V shed 5 bases and J shed 10 bases, with 12 bases lying between them.